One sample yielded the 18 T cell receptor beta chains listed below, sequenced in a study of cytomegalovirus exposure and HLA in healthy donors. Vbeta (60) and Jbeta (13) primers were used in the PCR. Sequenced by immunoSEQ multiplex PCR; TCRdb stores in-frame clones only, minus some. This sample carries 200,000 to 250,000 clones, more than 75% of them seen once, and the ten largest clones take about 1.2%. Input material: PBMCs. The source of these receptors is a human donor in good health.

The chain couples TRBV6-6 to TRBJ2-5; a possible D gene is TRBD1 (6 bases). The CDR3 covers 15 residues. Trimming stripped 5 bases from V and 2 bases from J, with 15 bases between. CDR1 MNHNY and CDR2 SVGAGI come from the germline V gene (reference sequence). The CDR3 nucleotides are TGTGCCAGCAGTACCCAGGGGCCCCTGCAAGAGACCCAGTACTTC. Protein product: CASSTQGPLQETQYF.

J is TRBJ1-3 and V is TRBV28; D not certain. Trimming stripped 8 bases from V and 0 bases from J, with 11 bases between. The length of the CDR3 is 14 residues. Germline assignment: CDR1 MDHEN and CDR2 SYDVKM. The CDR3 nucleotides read TGTGCCAGCGGCCCAAATCTCTCTGGAAACACCATATATTTT. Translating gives CASGPNLSGNTIYF.

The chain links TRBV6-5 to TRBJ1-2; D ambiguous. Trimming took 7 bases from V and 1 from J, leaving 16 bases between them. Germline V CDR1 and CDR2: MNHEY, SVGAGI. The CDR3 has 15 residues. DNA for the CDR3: TGTGCCAGCACCCTTACCCTCGGGGATAACTATGGCTACACCTTC. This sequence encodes CASTLTLGDNYGYTF.

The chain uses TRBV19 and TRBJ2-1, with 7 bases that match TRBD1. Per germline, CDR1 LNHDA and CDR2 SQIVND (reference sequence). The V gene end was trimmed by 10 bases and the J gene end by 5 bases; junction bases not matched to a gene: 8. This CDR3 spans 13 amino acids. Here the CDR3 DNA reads TGTGCCACCAGGGGGACGCAGCACAATGAGCAGTTCTTC. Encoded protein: CATRGTQHNEQFF.

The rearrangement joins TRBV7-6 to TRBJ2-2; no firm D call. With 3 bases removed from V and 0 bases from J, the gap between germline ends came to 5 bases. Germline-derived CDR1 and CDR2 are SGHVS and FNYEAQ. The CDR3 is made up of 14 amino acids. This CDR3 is CASSLASNTGELFF. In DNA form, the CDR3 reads TGTGCCAGCAGCTTGGCATCGAACACCGGGGAGCTGTTTTTT.

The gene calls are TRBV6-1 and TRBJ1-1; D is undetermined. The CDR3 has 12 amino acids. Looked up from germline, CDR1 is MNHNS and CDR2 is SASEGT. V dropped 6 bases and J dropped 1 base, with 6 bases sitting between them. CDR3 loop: CASRGGNTEAFF. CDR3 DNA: TGTGCCAGCAGAGGAGGGAACACTGAAGCTTTCTTT.

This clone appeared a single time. CDR3: CASSLTEDFVAQHF. The CDR3 DNA follows: TGTGCCAGCAGCCTGACAGAGGATTTCGTGGCCCAGCATTTT. The genes are TRBV7-3 and TRBJ1-5; possible D gene TRBD1, 5 bases. The germline CDR1 and CDR2 sequences are SGHTA and FQGTGA. V lost 5 bases, J lost 11 bases, and 19 bases lay in between. This CDR3 comprises 14 residues.

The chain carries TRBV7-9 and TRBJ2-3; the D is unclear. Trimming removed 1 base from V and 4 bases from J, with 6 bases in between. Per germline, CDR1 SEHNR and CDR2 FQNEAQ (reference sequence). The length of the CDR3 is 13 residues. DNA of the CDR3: TGTGCCAGCAGCTTAGGCGTCCCAGATACGCAGTATTTT. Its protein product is CASSLGVPDTQYF.

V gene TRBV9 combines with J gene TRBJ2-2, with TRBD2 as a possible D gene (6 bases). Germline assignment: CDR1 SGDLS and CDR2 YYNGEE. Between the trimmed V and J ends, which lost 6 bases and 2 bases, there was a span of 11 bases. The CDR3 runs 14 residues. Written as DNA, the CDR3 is TGTGCCAGCACCCTTAGCGGAAACACCGGGGAGCTGTTTTTT. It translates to CASTLSGNTGELFF.

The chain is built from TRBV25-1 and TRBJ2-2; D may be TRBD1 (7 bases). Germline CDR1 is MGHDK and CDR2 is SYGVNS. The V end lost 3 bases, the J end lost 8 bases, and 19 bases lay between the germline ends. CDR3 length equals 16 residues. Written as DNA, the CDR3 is TGTGCCAGCAGTGATCCAGCCCAGGGGGGCGGGGGGGAGCTGTTTTTT. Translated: CASSDPAQGGGGELFF.

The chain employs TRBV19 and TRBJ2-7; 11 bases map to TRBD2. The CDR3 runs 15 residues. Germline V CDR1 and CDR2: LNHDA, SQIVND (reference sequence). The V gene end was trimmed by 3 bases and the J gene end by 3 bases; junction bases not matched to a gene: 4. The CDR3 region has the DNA TGTGCCAGTAGTATCGGGACTAGCGGCGACTACGAGCAGTACTTC. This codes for CASSIGTSGDYEQYF.

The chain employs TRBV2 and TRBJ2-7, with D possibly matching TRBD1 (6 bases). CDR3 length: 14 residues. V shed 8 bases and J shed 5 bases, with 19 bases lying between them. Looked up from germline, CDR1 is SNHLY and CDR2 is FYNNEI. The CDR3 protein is CASGPGTITDEQYF. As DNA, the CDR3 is TGTGCCAGCGGGCCCGGGACAATCACCGACGAGCAGTACTTC.

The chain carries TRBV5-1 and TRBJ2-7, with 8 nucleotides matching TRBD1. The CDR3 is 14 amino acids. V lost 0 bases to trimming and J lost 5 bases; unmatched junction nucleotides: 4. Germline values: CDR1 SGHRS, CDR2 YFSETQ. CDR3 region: CASSLGQGLDEQYF. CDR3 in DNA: TGCGCCAGCAGCTTGGGACAGGGGCTTGACGAGCAGTACTTC.

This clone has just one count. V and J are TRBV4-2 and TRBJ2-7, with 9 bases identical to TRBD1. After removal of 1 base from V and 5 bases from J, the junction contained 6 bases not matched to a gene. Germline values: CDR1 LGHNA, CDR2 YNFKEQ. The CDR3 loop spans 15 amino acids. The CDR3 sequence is CASSQGRQGVDEQYF. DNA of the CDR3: TGTGCCAGCAGCCAAGGCCGACAGGGGGTGGACGAGCAGTACTTC.

CDR3 bases: TGTGCCAGCAGTGACCGGGACAGCCCTACCTATGGCTACACCTTC. Translation gives CASSDRDSPTYGYTF. The chain employs TRBV6-1 and TRBJ1-2; 7 positions agree with TRBD1. V dropped 3 bases and J dropped 4; count of bases not matched to a gene: 8. The germline gives CDR1 MNHNS, CDR2 SASEGT. This CDR3 region has 15 residues.

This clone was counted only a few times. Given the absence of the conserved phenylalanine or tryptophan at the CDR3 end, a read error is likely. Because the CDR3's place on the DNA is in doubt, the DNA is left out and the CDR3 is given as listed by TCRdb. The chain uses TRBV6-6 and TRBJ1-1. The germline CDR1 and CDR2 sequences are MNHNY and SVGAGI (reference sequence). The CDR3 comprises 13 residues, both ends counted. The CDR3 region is CASTFGLAHGIGV.

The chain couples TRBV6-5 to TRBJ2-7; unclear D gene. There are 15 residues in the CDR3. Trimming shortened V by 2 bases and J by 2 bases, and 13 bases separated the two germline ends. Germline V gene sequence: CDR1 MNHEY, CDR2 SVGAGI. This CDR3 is CASSYTDTEAYEQYF. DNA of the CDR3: TGTGCCAGCAGTTACACAGACACGGAAGCCTACGAGCAGTACTTC.

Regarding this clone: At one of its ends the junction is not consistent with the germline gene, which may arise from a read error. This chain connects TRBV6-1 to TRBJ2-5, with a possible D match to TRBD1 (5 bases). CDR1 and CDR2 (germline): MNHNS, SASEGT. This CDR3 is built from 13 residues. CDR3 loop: CACRRQLQETQYF. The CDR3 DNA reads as TGTGCCTGCAGAAGACAGCTCCAAGAGACCCAGTACTTC.